This T cell receptor beta chain emerged from a study of CD8 T cells in ankylosing spondylitis. CDR3 length: 14 residues. Per the germline V gene, CDR1 is LNHDA and CDR2 is SQIVND (reference sequence). The germline V and J ends were trimmed by 5 bases and 6 bases, with 14 bases remaining between them. This clonotype was recorded only once. Library preparation for TCR beta used quantitative 5'-RACE with molecular barcodes. TCRdb fed the 5' RACE reads into MiXCR, producing one record per CDR3 protein. The table has around 150,000 distinct CDR3 sequences, around 18% seen once. Sequences were obtained from blood, either unsorted or a sorted T cell fraction (not recorded which). The TCR comes from a male donor with ankylosing spondylitis or in good health (not recorded which). The chain links TRBV19 to TRBJ2-1, with D possibly matching TRBD1 (5 bases). CDR3 sequence: CASSEPGSVNEQFF. CDR3 sequence (DNA): TGTGCCAGTAGTGAACCAGGGTCGGTCAATGAGCAGTTCTTC.